A single sample gave rise to the 29 T cell receptor beta chains below, sequenced in a study of OX40 agonist ivuxolimab in advanced cancers. Data came from immunoSEQ multiplex PCR; TCRdb stores just in-frame clones and leaves some out. The sample consists of 50,000 to 65,000 clones, roughly 88% of them appearing once. The sequences come from CD4+ or CD8+ T cells sorted from blood, collected in a trial of the OX40 agonist ivuxolimab. Receptor source: an adult with an advanced solid tumor such as melanoma, head and neck, liver or kidney cancer.

This chain uses TRBV19 with TRBJ1-2, with D maybe TRBD1 (5 bases). Germline CDR1 is LNHDA and CDR2 is SQIVND (reference sequence). The V and J ends lost 7 bases and 3 bases respectively, with 15 bases between them. This CDR3 contains 14 residues. CDR3 residues: CASIPGGGYYGYTF. The DNA for the CDR3 is TGTGCCAGTATCCCCGGCGGGGGGTACTATGGCTACACCTTC. Drawing the rest from reference TRBV19 and TRBJ1-2, the complete variable domain is DGGITQSPKYLFRKEGQNVTLSCEQNLNHDAMYWYRQDPGQGLRLIYYSQIVNDFQKGDIAEGYSVSREKKESFPLTVTSAQKNPTAFYLCASIPGGGYYGYTFGSGTRLTVV.

V usage is TRBV19 and J usage is TRBJ1-1; D perhaps matches TRBD1 (5 bases). The CDR3 length is 15 residues. Per germline, CDR1 LNHDA and CDR2 SQIVND (reference sequence). Trimming removed 3 bases at V and 3 bases at J, with 14 bases between. The CDR3 DNA is TGTGCCAGTAGTATTGGGGGTCAGGGATACACTGAAGCTTTCTTT. This sequence encodes CASSIGGQGYTEAFF.

The chain employs TRBV30 and TRBJ2-3, with D unresolved. V was clipped by 3 bases and J by 5 bases, with 6 bases between them. Germline CDR1 GTSNPN, CDR2 SVGIG (reference sequence). The CDR3 loop spans 11 amino acids. The DNA of the CDR3 is TGTGCCTGGAGCCCGTTAGATACGCAGTATTTT. Its translation: CAWSPLDTQYF.

The chain has TRBV18 and TRBJ2-2; the D gene is possibly TRBD1 (6 bases). Germline values: CDR1 KGHSH, CDR2 LQKENI. V lost 3 bases and J lost 4, with 12 bases in between. The CDR3 has 15 amino acids. In DNA form, the CDR3 reads TGTGCCAGCTCACCGCAAAACAGGGCCACCGGGGAGCTGTTTTTT. As protein: CASSPQNRATGELFF.

The V gene is TRBV28, the J gene TRBJ2-3, with 8 bases aligning to TRBD2. Germline loops: CDR1 MDHEN, CDR2 SYDVKM. This CDR3 comprises 13 residues. With V trimmed by 3 bases and J by 5 bases, 1 base remained unmatched. The CDR3 is CASSFTSGDTQYF. In nucleotides, the CDR3 is TGTGCCAGCAGTTTCACTAGCGGAGATACGCAGTATTTT. Drawing the rest from reference TRBV28 and TRBJ2-3, the complete variable domain is DVKVTQSSRYLVKRTGEKVFLECVQDMDHENMFWYRQDPGLGLRLIYFSYDVKMKEKGDIPEGYSVSREKKERFSLILESASTNQTSMYLCASSFTSGDTQYFGPGTRLTVL.

This chain connects TRBV29-1 to TRBJ2-3; 8 bases line up with TRBD2. Germline-derived CDR1 and CDR2 are SQVTM and ANQGSEA. Trimming at V came to 2 bases and at J to 0 bases, leaving 1 base not matched to a gene. CDR3 length equals 14 residues. CDR3 nucleotides: TGCAGCGTTGAACCTAGCGGGAGCACAGATACGCAGTATTTT. It yields the protein CSVEPSGSTDTQYF.

This rearrangement joins TRBV29-1 to TRBJ2-7; D is undetermined. The CDR3 runs to 12 residues. The V end was cut by 6 bases, the J end by 4 bases, with 13 bases between. Germline CDR1 reads SQVTM; CDR2 reads ANQGSEA. CDR3 loop: CSVGPGEYEQYF. Written as DNA, the CDR3 is TGCAGCGTCGGACCTGGGGAATACGAGCAGTACTTC.

This clone was observed a handful of times. The J gene is TRBJ1-2, the V gene TRBV28, with 8 bases lining up with TRBD1. The V and J ends lost 3 bases and 0 bases, in that order; junction bases with no gene match: 6. The CDR3 is 16 amino acids. Germline V lookup: CDR1 MDHEN, CDR2 SYDVKM. CDR3 sequence (DNA): TGTGCCAGCAGTTTCCACAAGACAGGGGCTAACTATGGCTACACCTTC. Translated: CASSFHKTGANYGYTF.

The V call is TRBV5-6, the J call TRBJ1-3; D uncertain. Between the trimmed V and J ends, which lost 0 bases and 4 bases, there was a span of 8 bases. The CDR3 is 14 amino acids. Germline V CDR1 and CDR2: SGHDT, YYEEEE. The CDR3 sequence: CASSLGRGGNTIYF. CDR3 in DNA: TGTGCCAGCAGCTTGGGGCGAGGGGGAAACACCATATATTTT.

This clone was found a few times. The chain couples TRBV29-1 to TRBJ2-1, with D unresolved. CDR3 length: 11 residues. Germline V gives CDR1 SQVTM, CDR2 ANQGSEA. V was shortened by 6 bases and J by 8 bases, with 11 bases between the two germline ends. The CDR3 is CSVESFDEQFF. The CDR3 bases are TGCAGCGTGGAAAGCTTCGATGAGCAGTTCTTC.

This chain uses TRBV7-2 with TRBJ1-1; the D gene is possibly TRBD1 (5 bases). V was trimmed by 0 bases and J by 10 bases, leaving 9 bases between them. The germline gives CDR1 SGHTA, CDR2 FQGNSA. CDR3 length equals 12 residues. The chain's CDR3 is CASSLAGDRAFF. Written as DNA, the CDR3 is TGTGCCAGCAGCTTAGCGGGGGACCGAGCTTTCTTT. Full variable domain (missing parts from reference TRBV7-2 and TRBJ1-1): GAGVSQSPSNKVTEKGKDVELRCDPISGHTALYWYRQSLGQGLEFLIYFQGNSAPDKSGLPSDRFSAERTGGSVSTLTIQRTQQEDSAVYLCASSLAGDRAFFGQGTRLTVV.

This chain uses TRBV4-3 with TRBJ1-6; D not resolved. CDR1 and CDR2 (germline): LGHNA, YSLEER. This CDR3 contains 15 residues. Trimming shortened V by 1 base and J by 7 bases, and 11 bases separated the two germline ends. The CDR3 DNA is TGCGCCAGCAGCCAAGCTGAGGGCGCCAATTCACCCCTCCACTTT. Translating it yields CASSQAEGANSPLHF.

The rearrangement uses TRBV7-9 and TRBJ1-4; 7 nucleotides line up with TRBD1. The CDR3 sequence is 14 residues long. V gave up 5 bases and J gave up 8 bases; unmatched junction bases: 8. In germline, CDR1 is SEHNR, CDR2 FQNEAQ (reference sequence). CDR3 sequence (DNA): TGTGCCAGCAGCCTAAGACAGGGAGCCGAAAAACTGTTTTTT. The encoded protein is CASSLRQGAEKLFF.

In this sample, this clone turned up once. The rearrangement links TRBV6-1 to TRBJ1-6, with a weak D call TRBD1 (5 bases). Germline CDR1 reads MNHNS; CDR2 reads SASEGT. Trimming took 7 bases from V and 11 from J, leaving 12 bases between them. This CDR3 comprises 12 residues. CDR3 DNA: TGTGCCAGCACCGTCAGGGTTGCACCCCTCCACTTT. As protein: CASTVRVAPLHF.

The chain links TRBV7-9 to TRBJ2-7, with D uncertain. CDR1 SEHNR and CDR2 FQNEAQ come from the germline V gene (reference sequence). The CDR3 runs 13 residues. Trimming pared 4 bases from V and 5 bases from J, leaving 12 bases between. In nucleotides, the CDR3 is TGTGCCAGCAGCTACGGGCCGGTAAACGAGCAGTACTTC. The encoded protein is CASSYGPVNEQYF. Supplemented by reference TRBV7-9 and TRBJ2-7, the full variable domain reads DTGVSQNPRHKITKRGQNVTFRCDPISEHNRLYWYRQTLGQGPEFLTYFQNEAQLEKSRLLSDRFSAERPKGSFSTLEIQRTEQGDSAMYLCASSYGPVNEQYFGPGTRLTVT.

The V and J genes are TRBV18 and TRBJ1-1, with a weak D call TRBD1 (6 bases). The CDR3 extends over 17 amino acids. Deletions cut 5 bases from V and 4 bases from J, with 23 bases between. Germline V gene data show CDR1 as KGHSH and CDR2 as LQKENI. The CDR3 spells CASSVIIGGAQGTEAFF. CDR3 coding DNA: TGTGCCAGCTCAGTGATCATCGGGGGCGCCCAGGGCACTGAAGCTTTCTTT.

The chain joins TRBV28 to TRBJ1-2; a weak D match, TRBD1 (6 bases). Germline V gene sequence: CDR1 MDHEN, CDR2 SYDVKM. V was pared by 3 bases and J by 8 bases, with 13 bases between. CDR3 length: 13 amino acids. This chain's CDR3 is CASSFQGTGGYTF. CDR3 DNA sequence: TGTGCCAGCAGTTTCCAGGGGACGGGGGGCTACACCTTC.

The chain is built from TRBV6-1 and TRBJ2-7; maybe TRBD2 (7 bases). The V gene's germline CDR1 is MNHNS and CDR2 SASEGT. The CDR3 length is 15 residues. With 4 bases removed from V and 0 bases from J, the gap between germline ends came to 13 bases. The CDR3 region is CASSVQGGSSYEQYF. CDR3 coding DNA: TGTGCCAGCAGTGTACAGGGAGGGAGCTCCTACGAGCAGTACTTC.

This clone has only one observation. V is TRBV19 and J is TRBJ2-3; unclear D gene. V lost 3 bases, J lost 5 bases, and 9 bases lay in between. Germline CDR1 LNHDA, CDR2 SQIVND (reference sequence). The CDR3 length is 13 residues. The CDR3 loop reads CASSIGSRDTQYF. CDR3 coding DNA: TGTGCCAGTAGTATTGGCAGTAGAGATACGCAGTATTTT.

This clone showed up just a few times. The J gene is TRBJ2-3, the V gene TRBV5-6; tentative D call: TRBD1 (5 bases). Trimming took off 2 bases at V and 1 base at J, with 5 bases between the two ends. Per germline, CDR1 SGHDT and CDR2 YYEEEE. CDR3 length: 13 residues. The CDR3 DNA follows: TGTGCCAGCAGCTTAGGGGGCACAGATACGCAGTATTTT. Protein: CASSLGGTDTQYF.

This clone was detected once. This sequence joins TRBV25-1 and TRBJ1-1; D may be TRBD1 (5 bases). The germline gives CDR1 MGHDK, CDR2 SYGVNS. This CDR3 is built from 14 residues. The ends were cut back, 3 bases at V and 9 bases at J, with 17 bases in the middle. This CDR3 reads CASSEVLAGGKAFF. The CDR3 DNA reads TGTGCCAGCAGTGAGGTACTAGCGGGGGGGAAAGCTTTCTTT.

The chain employs TRBV19 and TRBJ1-4; D is undetermined. Germline V CDR1 and CDR2: LNHDA, SQIVND (reference sequence). V gave up 3 bases and J gave up 7 bases, with 9 bases separating them. This CDR3 region has 13 residues. In nucleotides, the CDR3 is TGTGCCAGTAGTATGACGATGGGTGAAAAACTGTTTTTT. Its protein product is CASSMTMGEKLFF.

The J gene is TRBJ1-2, the V gene TRBV28; weak D call: TRBD1 (5 bases). Trimming left V 5 bases short and J 3 bases short, with 16 bases between. This CDR3 region has 15 residues. CDR1 is MDHEN, CDR2 SYDVKM, per germline. The CDR3 region has the DNA TGTGCCAGCAGTCAAAGCGGGGACCGCTACTATGGCTACACCTTC. Its protein is CASSQSGDRYYGYTF.

The chain recombines TRBV6-1 with TRBJ2-3; 9 nucleotides line up with TRBD1. The J segment lost 5 bases and the V segment lost 1 base, leaving 7 bases of the junction unmatched. Germline V gene sequence: CDR1 MNHNS, CDR2 SASEGT. The length of the CDR3 is 16 residues. In nucleotides, the CDR3 is TGTGCCAGCAGTGAAGTTTTCGGACAGGGGCGAGATACGCAGTATTTT. This gives the protein CASSEVFGQGRDTQYF.

The gene calls are TRBV20-1 and TRBJ2-7; D remains ambiguous. Trimming shortened V by 0 bases and J by 9 bases, and 9 bases separated the two germline ends. The germline V gene encodes CDR1 DFQATT and CDR2 SNEGSKA (reference sequence). The CDR3 length is 11 residues. CDR3 in DNA: TGCAGTGCTAGAGATAGAATAGTGCAGTACTTC. Encoded protein: CSARDRIVQYF.

The chain employs TRBV7-2 and TRBJ1-2; D gene uncertain. Trimming took 8 bases from V and 8 from J, leaving 15 bases between them. The V gene's germline CDR1 is SGHTA and CDR2 FQGNSA. The length of the CDR3 is 12 residues. CDR3 in DNA: TGTGCCAGCGGCCTTTGGGGAGCCGGCTACACCTTC. It codes for CASGLWGAGYTF.

This chain links TRBV10-3 with TRBJ2-1; a possible D gene is TRBD2 (5 bases). This CDR3 has 13 amino acids. The ends were cut back, 5 bases at V and 5 bases at J, with 10 bases in the middle. From germline, CDR1 is ENHRY and CDR2 SYGVKD. CDR3 protein: CAISSTGNNEQFF. The DNA of the CDR3 is TGTGCCATCAGTTCAACGGGGAACAATGAGCAGTTCTTC.

Concerning this clone itself: Germline and junction disagree at one end, which may indicate a read error. V gene TRBV7-7 combines with J gene TRBJ2-2; D is undetermined. Germline V CDR1 and CDR2: SSHAT, FNYEAQ (reference sequence). The CDR3 totals 13 residues. CDR3 residues: CASSLIYGGELFF. Written as DNA, the CDR3 is TGTGCTAGCAGCTTAATTTACGGCGGGGAGCTGTTTTTT.

This clone has more than one count but fewer than ten. The V and J genes are TRBV5-5 and TRBJ1-4; possibly TRBD1 for D (5 bases). Germline CDR1 and CDR2: SGHKS and YYEKEE (reference sequence). CDR3 length equals 14 residues. V lost 4 bases and J 8 bases, leaving 15 bases between the germline ends. CDR3 nucleotides: TGTGCCAGCAGCCACCGGGGCCCGGGAGAAAAACTGTTTTTT. Residues: CASSHRGPGEKLFF.